Listed here is a single T cell receptor beta chain. This sample was taken from a study of metastatic and nonmetastatic thyroid tumors. V shed 4 bases and J shed 3 bases, with 11 bases lying between them. There are 13 residues in the CDR3. The V gene's germline CDR1 is SGHRS and CDR2 YFSETQ. There were no patients who had received any treatment before thyroid surgery. TCRdb ran MiXCR on the PCR reads. The sample carries 37,000 or so clones, about 16% recorded once. The specimen sequenced was blood. The TCR originated in a female donor with papillary thyroid cancer or a benign thyroid nodule (not recorded which). Some clones in this sample may be carry-over from other donors' samples. J is TRBJ2-7 and V is TRBV5-1; D not resolved. This CDR3 reads CASSVGPSYEQYF. The CDR3 DNA follows: TGCGCCAGCAGCGTCGGACCTAGCTACGAGCAGTACTTC.